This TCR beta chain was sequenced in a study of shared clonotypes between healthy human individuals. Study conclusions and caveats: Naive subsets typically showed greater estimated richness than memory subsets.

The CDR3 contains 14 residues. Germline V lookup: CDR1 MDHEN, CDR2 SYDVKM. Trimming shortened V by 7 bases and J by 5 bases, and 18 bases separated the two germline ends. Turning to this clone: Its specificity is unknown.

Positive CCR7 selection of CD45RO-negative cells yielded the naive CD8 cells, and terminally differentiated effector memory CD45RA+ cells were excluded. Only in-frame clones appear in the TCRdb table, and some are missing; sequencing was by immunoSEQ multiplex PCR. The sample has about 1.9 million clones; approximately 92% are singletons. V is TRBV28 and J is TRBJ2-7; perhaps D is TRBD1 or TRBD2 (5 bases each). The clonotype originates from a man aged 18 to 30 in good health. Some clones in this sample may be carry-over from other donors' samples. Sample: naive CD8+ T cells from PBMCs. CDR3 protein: CASTDPGEGNEQYF. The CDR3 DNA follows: TGTGCCAGCACCGACCCCGGTGAGGGGAACGAGCAGTACTTC. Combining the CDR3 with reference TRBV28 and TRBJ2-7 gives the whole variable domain DVKVTQSSRYLVKRTGEKVFLECVQDMDHENMFWYRQDPGLGLRLIYFSYDVKMKEKGDIPEGYSVSREKKERFSLILESASTNQTSMYLCASTDPGEGNEQYFGPGTRLTVT.